The 14 T cell receptor beta chains in this list originate from one sample, sequenced in a study of blood T cell repertoires in COVID-19. Clones were read by immunoSEQ multiplex PCR, and TCRdb kept only the in-frame ones, dropping some. The table records about 480,000 clones, 80% to 90% of them present only once. Input material: PBMCs or T cells enriched from blood (not recorded which). Every receptor here comes from a woman between 55 and 75 years old who had recovered from COVID-19.

The rearrangement uses TRBV28 and TRBJ1-1, with TRBD1 as a possible D gene (6 bases). V lost 5 bases to trimming and J lost 0 bases, with 13 bases between them. The CDR3 is made up of 15 amino acids. In germline, CDR1 is MDHEN, CDR2 SYDVKM. The CDR3 is CASSPWTVMNTEAFF. In DNA form, the CDR3 reads TGTGCCAGCAGTCCTTGGACAGTCATGAACACTGAAGCTTTCTTT.

This clone has just one count. This chain links TRBV19 with TRBJ1-3; tentatively, D is TRBD1 (6 bases). The V gene lost 7 bases and the J gene lost 2 bases, with 9 bases spanning the gap. CDR3 size: 13 residues. Germline loops: CDR1 LNHDA, CDR2 SQIVND (reference sequence). The CDR3 reads CASNQGPGNTIYF. As DNA, the CDR3 is TGTGCCAGTAACCAGGGGCCTGGAAACACCATATATTTT.

This sequence joins TRBV28 and TRBJ1-2; unclear D gene. Germline V gives CDR1 MDHEN, CDR2 SYDVKM. With 2 bases removed from V and 8 bases from J, the gap between germline ends came to 9 bases. CDR3 length: 12 residues. In nucleotides, the CDR3 is TGTGCCAGCAGTTTACGGGAACGGGGCTACACCTTC. Translation: CASSLRERGYTF.

The rearrangement uses TRBV7-2 and TRBJ1-4; tentatively, D is TRBD1 (6 bases). CDR1 and CDR2 from the germline V gene are SGHTA and FQGNSA. The CDR3 is made up of 14 amino acids. Trimming removed 1 base at V and 11 bases at J, with 14 bases between. The CDR3 here is CASSLEPSGVKLFF. Written as DNA, the CDR3 is TGTGCCAGCAGCTTAGAACCGTCAGGGGTTAAACTGTTTTTT.

The chain recombines TRBV5-1 with TRBJ2-3; D may be TRBD1 (5 bases). CDR3 length: 16 amino acids. Germline CDR1 SGHRS, CDR2 YFSETQ. V lost 5 bases and J 0 bases, leaving 16 bases between the germline ends. CDR3 nucleotide sequence: TGCGCCAGCAGGGGAAAATCACAGGTTAGCACAGATACGCAGTATTTT. This sequence encodes CASRGKSQVSTDTQYF.

The CDR3 spells CASSYSAGSPLHF. The CDR3 DNA reads TGTGCCAGCAGTTACAGTGCGGGTTCACCCCTCCACTTT. The rearrangement links TRBV6-5 to TRBJ1-6; no firm D call. V gave up 2 bases and J gave up 9 bases, with 8 bases separating them. Per germline, CDR1 MNHEY and CDR2 SVGAGI. The CDR3 has 13 amino acids.

The chain links TRBV18 to TRBJ1-4; 10 positions match TRBD1. The J segment lost 8 bases and the V segment lost 3 bases, leaving 3 bases of the junction unmatched. Germline CDR1 and CDR2: KGHSH and LQKENI. This CDR3 is 14 amino acids long. The CDR3: CASSPTGGSEKLFF. The CDR3, as DNA: TGTGCCAGCTCACCGACAGGGGGCAGCGAAAAACTGTTTTTT.

V usage is TRBV3-1 (or the pseudogene TRBV3-2) and J usage is TRBJ1-2; D possibly corresponds to TRBD1 (5 bases). The CDR3 is 13 residues long. V shed 5 bases and J shed 8 bases, with 15 bases lying between them. Germline CDR1 is LGHDT and CDR2 is YNNKEL (reference sequence). The CDR3 region is CASSGFLWGGYTF. The CDR3 DNA is TGTGCCAGCAGCGGCTTTTTATGGGGCGGCTACACCTTC.

This chain joins TRBV18 and TRBJ2-7; 9 bases line up with TRBD1. The CDR3 runs to 14 residues. From germline, CDR1 is KGHSH and CDR2 LQKENI. J lost 3 bases, V lost 3 bases, and 3 bases had no gene match. The CDR3 nucleotides are TGTGCCAGCTCACCCGCGACAGGGGGCTACGAGCAGTACTTC. Protein product: CASSPATGGYEQYF.

The J gene is TRBJ2-7, the V gene TRBV9, with 10 bases identical to TRBD1. In germline, CDR1 is SGDLS, CDR2 YYNGEE. Trimming cost V 3 bases and J 4 bases; bases outside gene matches: 7. This CDR3 is 15 amino acids long. The CDR3 DNA follows: TGTGCCAGCAGCGCCCGGGACAGGGGATTTTACGAGCAGTACTTC. It specifies CASSARDRGFYEQYF. The complete variable domain, with remaining parts taken from reference TRBV9 and TRBJ2-7, reads DSGVTQTPKHLITATGQRVTLRCSPRSGDLSVYWYQQSLDQGLQFLIQYYNGEERAKGNILERFSAQQFPDLHSELNLSSLELGDSALYFCASSARDRGFYEQYFGPGTRLTVT.

V gene TRBV2 combines with J gene TRBJ1-2, with D possibly TRBD1 on 5 matching bases. Trimming took 10 bases from V and 6 from J, leaving 15 bases between them. The CDR3 consists of 12 residues. Per germline, CDR1 SNHLY and CDR2 FYNNEI. The CDR3 bases are TGTGCCAACGTCGGAGGGGCCCATGGCTACACCTTC. Its protein is CANVGGAHGYTF.

The chain joins TRBV5-4 to TRBJ1-4, with D possibly TRBD1 on 5 matching bases. The germline V and J ends were trimmed by 0 bases and 4 bases, with 10 bases remaining between them. Germline V gene lookup returns CDR1 SGHNT and CDR2 YYREEE (reference sequence). This CDR3 has 15 amino acids. The CDR3 spells CASSLGSGINEKLFF. The DNA for the CDR3 is TGTGCCAGCAGCTTGGGTTCAGGGATTAATGAAAAACTGTTTTTT.

This sequence joins TRBV5-1 and TRBJ2-2; the match to TRBD2 covers 10 bases. Germline loops: CDR1 SGHRS, CDR2 YFSETQ. V lost 4 bases to trimming and J lost 4 bases; unmatched junction nucleotides: 7. The CDR3 totals 16 residues. CDR3 amino acids: CASSLTSGEPTGELFF. In DNA form, the CDR3 reads TGCGCCAGCAGCCTCACTAGCGGGGAACCCACCGGGGAGCTGTTTTTT.

The chain links TRBV19 to TRBJ1-5, with TRBD1 identical over 7 bases. The CDR3 totals 13 residues. Germline CDR1 reads LNHDA; CDR2 reads SQIVND (reference sequence). The junction had 1 base not matched to a gene; V was cut back by 5 bases and J by 3 bases. The CDR3 is CASSGQANQPQHF. The CDR3 DNA follows: TGTGCCAGTAGTGGACAGGCCAATCAGCCCCAGCATTTT.